These T cell receptor beta chains were read from a single sample in a study of blood T cell repertoires in COVID-19. Clones were read by immunoSEQ multiplex PCR, and TCRdb kept only the in-frame ones, dropping some. The table lists some 170,000 clones, 80% to 90% of them singletons. Material: peripheral blood. The receptor set was obtained from a woman aged 45-65 years with acute or convalescent COVID-19. The CDR3 runs from the conserved cysteine through the conserved F or W. D genes are given only for firm matches. Size tells how often a clone was seen (once, few, many) or the class of an expanded clone, and some rows leave it out.

j_gene | d_gene | v_gene | abundance | CDR3aa | CDR3nt
TRBJ1-1 | TRBD1 | TRBV19 | . | CASSSPNSGTGNTEAFF | TGTGCCAGTAGTTCACCCAATTCCGGGACAGGGAACACTGAAGCTTTCTTT
TRBJ2-7 | TRBD1 | TRBV5-1 | . | CASRLGTGADEQYF | TGCGCCAGCAGATTAGGGACAGGGGCGGACGAGCAGTACTTC
TRBJ2-3 | TRBD1 | TRBV6-1 | . | CASSDPDRGLYTQYF | TGTGCCAGCAGTGATCCCGACAGGGGTTTATATACGCAGTATTTT
TRBJ2-1 | TRBD1 | TRBV10-3 | . | CAISDPRGFNYNEQFF | TGTGCCATCAGTGATCCCAGGGGGTTTAACTACAATGAGCAGTTCTTC
TRBJ1-6 | . | TRBV7-9 | . | CASSLELEGTPLHF | TGTGCCAGCAGCTTAGAGTTGGAGGGAACACCCCTCCACTTT
TRBJ1-1 | TRBD1 | TRBV5-6 | . | CASSLPGQGVMNTEAFF | TGTGCCAGCAGCCTGCCGGGACAGGGGGTAATGAACACTGAAGCTTTCTTT
TRBJ1-1 | . | TRBV11-3 | . | CASSLDLLNTEAFF | TGTGCCAGCAGCTTAGATCTTCTAAACACTGAAGCTTTCTTT
TRBJ1-4 | . | TRBV12-3/TRBV12-4 | . | CASSSREKLFF | TGTGCCAGCAGTTCCAGAGAAAAACTGTTTTTT
TRBJ2-5 | . | TRBV27 | once | CASSLRGGVQGRETQYF | TGTGCCAGCAGTTTAAGGGGGGGGGTACAGGGTCGGGAGACCCAGTACTTC
TRBJ1-5 | . | TRBV19 | . | CASSQGVGQPQHF | TGTGCCAGTAGCCAGGGCGTTGGTCAGCCCCAGCATTTT
TRBJ2-3 | . | TRBV15 | . | CATSRDIQGTDTQYF | TGTGCCACCAGCAGAGATATACAGGGCACAGATACGCAGTATTTT
TRBJ2-2 | TRBD1 | TRBV5-1 | . | CASSAGGSGELFF | TGCGCCAGCAGTGCAGGGGGCTCCGGGGAGCTGTTTTTT
TRBJ1-1 | . | TRBV5-4 | . | CASSLQQGEITEAFF | TGTGCCAGCAGCTTGCAACAGGGAGAAATCACTGAAGCTTTCTTT
TRBJ2-7 | TRBD2 | TRBV5-1 | . | CASSLWAGGRPGEQYF | TGCGCCAGCAGCTTGTGGGCGGGAGGTCGCCCGGGCGAGCAGTACTTC
TRBJ2-5 | . | TRBV21-1 | . | CASTRKETQYF | TGTGCCAGCACCAGGAAAGAGACCCAGTACTTC
TRBJ2-7 | TRBD2 | TRBV24-1 | . | CAPSFNSGGPCYEQYF | TGTGCCCCCTCATTCAATAGCGGGGGCCCTTGTTACGAGCAGTACTTC
TRBJ2-5 | TRBD2 | TRBV18 | . | CASSPSLLAETQYF | TGTGCCAGCTCACCATCACTACTAGCGGAGACCCAGTACTTC
TRBJ1-2 | . | TRBV7-6 | . | CASSPTPGLAYGYTF | TGTGCCAGCAGCCCGACGCCGGGACTAGCCTATGGCTACACCTTC
TRBJ1-4 | TRBD1 | TRBV5-1 | . | CASSPAPGGPGEKLFF | TGCGCCAGCAGCCCAGCTCCAGGGGGGCCTGGTGAAAAACTGTTTTTT
TRBJ2-5 | TRBD1 | TRBV11-3 | . | CASSLGGTGGLETQYF | TGTGCCAGCAGCTTAGGCGGGACAGGGGGCTTGGAGACCCAGTACTTC
TRBJ2-2 | TRBD1 | TRBV11-2 | . | CASNPPGQGNTGELFF | TGTGCCAGCAACCCCCCCGGACAGGGGAACACCGGGGAGCTGTTTTTT
TRBJ1-1 | TRBD1 | TRBV19 | once | CASSTGQGRMNTEAFF | TGTGCCAGTAGCACGGGACAGGGGAGGATGAACACTGAAGCTTTCTTT
TRBJ2-6 | TRBD1 | TRBV3-1/TRBV3-2 | . | CASTGTGEGANVLTF | TGTGCCAGCACTGGGACAGGGGAAGGGGCCAACGTCCTGACTTTC
TRBJ1-1 | TRBD1 | TRBV9 | . | CASSVAKGGTGEAFF | TGTGCCAGCAGCGTAGCAAAAGGGGGGACAGGGGAAGCTTTCTTT
TRBJ1-5 | . | TRBV10-2 | . | CASSGGGAGNQPQHF | TGCGCCAGCAGTGGGGGGGGCGCGGGCAATCAGCCCCAGCATTTT
TRBJ2-7 | TRBD2 | TRBV6-5 | . | CASSYSSGGAYEQYF | TGTGCCAGCAGTTACTCTAGCGGGGGGGCCTACGAGCAGTACTTC
TRBJ1-3 | TRBD1 | TRBV5-6 | . | CASSGRQGVYSGNTIYF | TGTGCCAGCAGCGGTCGACAGGGGGTTTACTCTGGAAACACCATATATTTT
TRBJ1-1 | . | TRBV5-6 | . | CASSLAGKAFF | TGTGCCAGCAGCTTAGCAGGAAAAGCTTTCTTT